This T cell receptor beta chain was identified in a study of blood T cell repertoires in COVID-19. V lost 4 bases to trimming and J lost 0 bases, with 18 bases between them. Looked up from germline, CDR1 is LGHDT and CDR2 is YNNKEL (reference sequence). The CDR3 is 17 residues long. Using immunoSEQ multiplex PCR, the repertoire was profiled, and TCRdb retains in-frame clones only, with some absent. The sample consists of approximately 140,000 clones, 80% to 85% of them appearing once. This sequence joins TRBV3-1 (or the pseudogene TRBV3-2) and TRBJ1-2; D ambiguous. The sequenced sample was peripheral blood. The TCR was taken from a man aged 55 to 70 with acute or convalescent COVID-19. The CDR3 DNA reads TGTGCCAGCAGCCCTGCGAACAGAATCCTTTCTAACTATGGCTACACCTTC. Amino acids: CASSPANRILSNYGYTF.